Here is one T cell receptor beta chain with its context. This clone was observed a handful of times. Its recognized antigen is unknown. No clone much larger than this one lies a single base away; base qualities are absent. This entry comes from a study of cytomegalovirus exposure and HLA in healthy donors (dated by TCRdb to about 2017). As for the study more broadly: An earlier analysis of some 550 of the donors reported roughly 270 Gb of sequence data and roughly 100 million unique TCR beta sequences from some 180 million T cells. The study profiled the T cell repertoires of fewer than 850 subjects by immunosequencing and related them to cytomegalovirus serostatus. In a later genetic analysis, genome-wide SNP genotypes for about three fifths of the 666 donors were used, and that subset was treated as a discovery cohort. Around 300 gigabases of sequencing data and around 87 million unique TCR sequences were included in an early release covering about 620 HLA-typed donors. Every discovery cohort repertoire had been produced on one sequencing platform. A separate validation cohort of roughly 130 different subjects was used in addition to the 666-subject first cohort. The study was designed to test whether signatures of past pathogen exposure could be identified by cataloging public T cell receptors. Both class I and class II loci were covered by HLA typing, at four-digit resolution. To predict cytomegalovirus infection status, the study brought together high-throughput TCR immunosequencing, statistical association of individual TCRs with disease status, and machine learning. Donor age, sex, ethnicity and CMV serostatus were collected together with the repertoire data. Among approximately 370 genotyped donors of the cohort, an average of approximately 220,000 unique TCR beta nucleotide sequences was sequenced per donor, of which 15% to 20% were non-productive. Four or five DR-DQ haplotypes were handled as single units for association and clustering, since linkage in the cohort was strong. Rather than drawing on any new phenotypic data, the later analysis identified candidate immune exposures from TCR beta sequences and the way those sequences occurred across donors. Of the roughly 400 genotyped donors, about 80% fell in the genetic ancestry cluster associated with self-reported Caucasian donors. Typing coverage differed by locus: A, B, C, DRB1 and DQB1 were typed in about 620-640 donors, DQA1 in about 550, DPA1 in 600 to 610, and DPB1 in just under 490. A later analysis re-examined previously published TCR beta repertoires from 500 to 700 donors and added high-resolution HLA genotyping to investigate patterns of TCR occurrence. To decide whether each TCR beta V gene segment behaved as functional or pseudogenic, an earlier analysis of several hundred of the donors relied on high-throughput TCR beta sequencing.

V ends up 1 base short and J 4 bases short, with an unmatched junction base count of 6. CDR1 and CDR2 (SGHTA, FQGNSA) derive from the germline V gene. Inclusive of the bounding cysteine and phenylalanine, the CDR3 is 15 residues long. Only the CDR3 DNA is retained, 45 bases long and in frame from the first base. Summary of the overall study and its limitations: Immune exposure information for the cohort was limited to CMV serostatus. Most TCR sequences were seen in very few donors, while some public TCRs were found in many individuals. A later genetic analysis associated a missense DCLRE1C variant with V-gene and J-gene trimming of TCR beta chains, and an independent cohort replicated the association. A later analysis found that HLA-associated TCR beta chains were more clonally expanded and had lower generation probabilities than equally common non-associated chains. Sequencing depth was assumed to be roughly uniform across donors in the presence/absence analyses, though that assumption may not hold. In a later genetic analysis, fewer N-insertions in productive TCRs were reported among donors in an Asian-associated ancestry cluster than the 666-donor mean. The study listed 150 to 200 TCR beta chains as associated with cytomegalovirus. Only TCR beta chains were sequenced in this cohort, and the absence of alpha or paired-chain data limited detectable features. In vitro tests confirmed that a few of the cytomegalovirus-associated TCR beta chains recognize cytomegalovirus antigens. A further reported finding was that TCR beta sequences accurately predicted the HLA-A and HLA-B alleles for most subjects in the first cohort. Strong co-occurrence of HLA alleles, especially DR and DQ, made assigning TCR associations to individual alleles difficult. Because some donors lacked HLA typing at each locus, the association tests relied only on the typed subset. A later analysis reported that several top co-occurrence clusters appeared linked to parvovirus B19, influenza, CMV and Epstein-Barr virus. Specific HLA alleles were associated with 15,000 to 20,000 TCR beta sequences at a false discovery rate of 0.05 in a later analysis. Linkage disequilibrium might explain the correlated functional status among segregating V segments, but an unknown experimental factor could not be excluded. According to the authors, the approach could potentially be generalized to other disease states and immunological phenotypes. Most CMV-associated TCR beta chains appeared to be HLA-restricted in a later analysis, and the HLA associations seemed to be driven largely by CMV exposure. The sequencing pipeline was judged likely to have produced a cluster of highly shared sequence variants as a technical artifact. In a later analysis, the rate of TCR association differed among HLA loci, with DRB1 alleles having the most associated TCRs and HLA-C alleles having the fewest. An earlier analysis of some 560 of the donors showed that most TCR beta V segments appeared in productive rearrangements either about 90% or about 30% of the time, which broadly matched IMGT annotations. Seventeen rarely observed V segments, including chromosome 9 orphons, were excluded from the earlier analysis of a few hundred of the donors because counts were too low. Some IMGT-functional V segments, including TRBV6-2 and TRBV6-3, could not be told apart with the 87-base-pair reads, so those segments were excluded. In both the original and validation cohorts, the classifier was reported to diagnose cytomegalovirus status with high specificity and sensitivity.

In total, approximately 690 healthy bone marrow donors made up the cohort. At the time of sampling, all cohort members were nominally healthy, though unrecorded immune exposures were likely present. The donor was CMV seronegative and belonged to the group of 352 seronegative cohort members. Every donor gave a peripheral blood sample, and the peripheral blood mononuclear cells from that sample were used for TCR beta sequencing. The Qiagen DNeasy Blood Extraction Kit was used to extract genomic DNA from the blood cell samples. The library was made by the immunoSEQ multiplex PCR assay. A mixture of 60 forward primers for TCR Vbeta segments and 13 reverse primers for TCR Jbeta segments was used in the multiplex PCR. The CDR3 region of rearranged TCR beta genes was amplified from genomic DNA with a multiplex PCR assay. The Illumina HiSeq System was used to sequence the amplified TCR beta libraries as 87-base-pair reads. For the original study's pipeline: A later analysis tallied some 79 million unique TCR beta chains across the 666 repertoires, and about 10 million of those chains were shared by two or more donors. Raw reads were error-corrected and collapsed into unique sequences by a nearest-neighbor algorithm in which closely related sequences were merged to remove PCR and sequencing errors. Alignment of CDR3 sequences to IMGT reference sequences was used to assign V, D and J gene segments. For a sequence to be retained, a match of at least six nucleotides was required to both a V gene segment and a J gene segment. A rearrangement was called productive if the CDR3 had no stop codons and remained in frame with V and J, and every other rearrangement was called non-productive. Following IMGT convention, CDR3 was defined as the stretch from the second conserved V-encoded cysteine to the conserved J-encoded phenylalanine. In an earlier analysis of approximately 590 of the donors, sequences lacking an unambiguous match to a single V gene segment were excluded. In an earlier analysis of several hundred of the donors, V segments were called functional above 56.7% productive rearrangements and were called segregating when the between-donor standard deviation exceeded 5%. A statistical classification framework was built to diagnose cytomegalovirus status from the catalog of TCR beta chain sequences. V and J gene assignment, in a later analysis, came from comparing TCR nucleotide sequences with IMGT/GENE-DB human TR gene sequences. In a later analysis, CDR3 sequences and most-parsimonious VDJ recombination scenarios were assigned using the TCRdist pipeline. In a later analysis, each TCR beta chain was defined by its CDR3 amino acid sequence together with its V-gene family, and reads lacking a unique V-gene family were excluded. In a later analysis, some 600 highly shared, low-generation-probability nucleotide sequences were removed to address suspected cross-contamination and a sequencing artifact. For each public chain, a later analysis derived a clonal expansion index from normalized ranks of inferred template counts within each repertoire. In a later analysis, generation probabilities were computed with a VDJ recombination model fitted to out-of-frame rearrangements, and the resulting probabilities were checked against IGoR. Hypergeometric tests were used in a later analysis to score TCR-TCR, TCR-HLA and TCR-CMV co-occurrence, with a repertoire-size bias correction applied to the TCR pairs. False discovery rates were estimated in a later analysis by permuting HLA or CMV assignments 20 times. In a later analysis, co-occurring TCRs were grouped using DBSCAN, and TCRdist sequence similarity was added for clustering within HLA-allele-positive subsets. For co-occurrence clustering, repertoires with fewer than 30,000 or more than 120,000 public chains were excluded, along with roughly 5 repertoires with anomalous nucleotide sharing. TCRdb obtained this table from immuneACCESS and retained in-frame rearrangements with V and J assigned. These tables miss some clones; where compared with another copy, unresolved V genes account for less than half of the shortfall, and the remainder is unexplained. V, J and clone size reflect that table, while D and trimming were determined from the DNA. This sample gives about 140,000 clones in total; 8.5% to 10% of them show up just once. Approximately 1.7% of the sample is in the top ten clones.

The rearranged chain carries TRBV7-2 and TRBJ2-5, with TRBD1 identical over 7 junction bases. The sequence was obtained from a man aged 45-65 years in good health and CMV-seronegative. Sequencing input: PBMCs. The CDR3 reads as follows: CASSLVLDRAETQYF. The DNA sequence reads TGTGCCAGCAGCTTAGTACTTGACAGGGCAGAGACCCAGTACTTC. This CDR3, with the reference TRBV7-2 and TRBJ2-5 proteins standing in past its ends, gives the full variable domain GAGVSQSPSNKVTEKGKDVELRCDPISGHTALYWYRQSLGQGLEFLIYFQGNSAPDKSGLPSDRFSAERTGGSVSTLTIQRTQQEDSAVYLCASSLVLDRAETQYFGPGTRLLVL.